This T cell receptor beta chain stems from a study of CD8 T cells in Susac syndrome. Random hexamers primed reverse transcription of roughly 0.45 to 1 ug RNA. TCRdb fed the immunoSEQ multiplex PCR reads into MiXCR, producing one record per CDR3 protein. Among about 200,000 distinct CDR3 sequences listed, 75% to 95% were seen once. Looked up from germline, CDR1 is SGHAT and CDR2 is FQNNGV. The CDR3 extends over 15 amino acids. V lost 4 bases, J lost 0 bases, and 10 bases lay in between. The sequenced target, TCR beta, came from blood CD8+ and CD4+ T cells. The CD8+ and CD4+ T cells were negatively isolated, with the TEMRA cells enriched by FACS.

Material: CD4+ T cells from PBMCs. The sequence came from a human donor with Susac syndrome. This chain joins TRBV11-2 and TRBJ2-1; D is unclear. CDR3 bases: TGTGCCAGCAGCTACATCGAAAGCTCCTACAATGAGCAGTTCTTC. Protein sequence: CASSYIESSYNEQFF.